The T cell receptor beta chain under discussion was sequenced for a study of OX40 agonist ivuxolimab in advanced cancers. Study-wide context: Dosing consisted of intravenous ivuxolimab at 0.01 to 10 mg/kg every 2 weeks. A mean age of 60 years, range about 20 to 85, was recorded, and under 85% were male.

CDR1 is SNHLY and CDR2 is FYNNEI in the germline V gene. The CDR3 is 14 amino acids. Trimming at V came to 7 bases and at J to 1 base, leaving 2 bases not matched to a gene. Sequencing used immunoSEQ multiplex PCR; TCRdb keeps in-frame clones, though not all of them. The sample consists of over 100,000 clones, about nine tenths of them appearing once. The material sequenced was CD4+ or CD8+ T cells sorted from blood, taken in a trial of the OX40 agonist ivuxolimab. This TCR was recovered from an adult with an advanced solid tumor such as melanoma, head and neck, liver or kidney cancer. The chain recombines TRBV2 with TRBJ2-5; TRBD2 agrees at 11 bases. CDR3 coding DNA: TGTGCCAGCACTAGCGGGAGGATCCAAGAGACCCAGTACTTC. Translation gives CASTSGRIQETQYF.